The sequence of this TCR beta chain was determined in a study of early T cells in non-severe SARS-CoV-2 infection. Study information: The input, bulk RNA from unsorted whole blood, was sequenced, and chains were unpaired.

MiXCR, applied by TCRdb to the 5' RACE reads, yields one record per CDR3 protein. The table includes approximately 38,000 distinct CDR3 sequences, roughly 4.2% detected once. Trimming took 7 bases from V and 4 from J, leaving 16 bases between them. CDR1 is DFQATT and CDR2 is SNEGSKA in the germline V gene (reference sequence). The CDR3 length is 14 residues. General observations from the study: Matching with VDJdb favored anti-spike CD8 responses (missing private and CD4 specificities).

Many counts were recorded for this clonotype. Antigen unknown. The TCR sequence derives from an adult who was a healthcare worker with PCR-confirmed SARS-CoV-2 infection or an uninfected control (not recorded which). V usage is TRBV20-1 and J usage is TRBJ2-2; perhaps TRBD2 as D (6 bases). The sequenced sample was whole blood. CDR3 amino acids: CSVRRGWSTGELFF. For the CDR3, the DNA is TGCAGTGTTAGGCGGGGATGGAGCACCGGGGAGCTGTTTTTT.